Listed below are T cell receptor beta chains from one sample, sequenced in a study of blood T cell repertoires in COVID-19. Assay: immunoSEQ multiplex PCR; the TCRdb copy retains only in-frame clones and omits some. The sample records around 290,000 clones, more than 75% being singletons. Sequencing used PBMCs or T cells enriched from blood (not recorded which). The receptors here all came from a woman between 18 and 30 years old who had recovered from COVID-19. The CDR3 runs from the conserved cysteine through the conserved F or W. The D gene is left open where the match is weak. A row's size may be missing; if present it is once, few, many or a size class.

cdr3_aa cdr3_nt clone_size v_call d_call j_call
CAISETSGRDENEQFF TGTGCCATCAGTGAGACTAGCGGGAGGGATGAGAATGAGCAGTTCTTC NA TRBV10-3 TRBD2 TRBJ2-1
CASSQTGSYDEKLFF TGTGCCAGCAGCCAGACTGGGAGTTATGACGAAAAACTGTTTTTT NA TRBV3-1/TRBV3-2 NA TRBJ1-4
CASSVGWTSGGYSTDTQYF TGTGCCAGCAGCGTAGGGTGGACTAGCGGGGGGTATAGCACAGATACGCAGTATTTT NA TRBV9 TRBD2 TRBJ2-3
CASSLSLLRREGHYNEQFF TGTGCCAGCAGTTTGTCCCTACTTCGCCGGGAGGGCCACTACAATGAGCAGTTCTTC NA TRBV28 TRBD2 TRBJ2-1
CASSPLWERFKADTEAFF TGTGCCAGCAGCCCCCTTTGGGAGCGGTTTAAGGCCGACACTGAAGCTTTCTTT NA TRBV9 NA TRBJ1-1
CASSPTVGGSSYNEQFF TGTGCCAGCTCACCAACGGTGGGAGGGAGCTCCTACAATGAGCAGTTCTTC NA TRBV18 TRBD2 TRBJ2-1
CASSSPLQGADEQYF TGTGCCAGCAGTTCCCCATTACAGGGTGCCGACGAGCAGTACTTC NA TRBV6-2/TRBV6-3 NA TRBJ2-7
CASSLPRAGGLDTQYF TGTGCCAGCAGCCTCCCCCGAGCGGGGGGGTTAGATACGCAGTATTTT NA TRBV7-9 TRBD2 TRBJ2-3
CASKAVRDTEAFF TGTGCCAGCAAGGCGGTGAGGGACACTGAAGCTTTCTTT NA TRBV2 NA TRBJ1-1
CASGTGQGAVYGYTF TGTGCTAGTGGTACGGGACAGGGGGCTGTGTATGGCTACACCTTC NA TRBV12-5 TRBD1 TRBJ1-2
CASSLRLEETQYF TGCGCCAGCAGCTTACGACTAGAAGAGACCCAGTACTTC NA TRBV4-1 NA TRBJ2-5
CASSNPGSGEAKNIQYF TGTGCCAGCAGCAACCCAGGGTCAGGGGAAGCCAAAAACATTCAGTACTTC once TRBV21-1 NA TRBJ2-4
CASSGGLSGEAFF TGCGCCAGCAGCGGGGGACTGAGCGGCGAAGCTTTCTTT few TRBV5-1 NA TRBJ1-1
CATRQGNQPQHF TGTGCCACCAGACAGGGAAATCAGCCCCAGCATTTT NA TRBV28 TRBD1 TRBJ1-5
CASSLSGGASYEQYF TGTGCCAGCAGTCTGAGCGGGGGGGCCTCCTACGAGCAGTACTTC NA TRBV6-5 TRBD2 TRBJ2-7
CASTFRGGDHEAFF TGTGCCAGCACCTTTAGGGGCGGGGACCATGAAGCTTTCTTT NA TRBV28 NA TRBJ1-1
CSVDPSGVGTGELFF TGCAGCGTTGACCCTAGCGGGGTCGGCACCGGGGAGCTGTTTTTT NA TRBV29-1 TRBD2 TRBJ2-2
CASSQARIASYNEQFF TGCGCCAGCAGCCAAGCTAGGATAGCGTCTTACAATGAGCAGTTCTTC NA TRBV4-3 NA TRBJ2-1
CASSPAGGGTEAFF TGTGCCAGCTCACCGGCAGGGGGTGGGACTGAAGCTTTCTTT few TRBV18 TRBD1 TRBJ1-1
CASSFWRLAGVSYNEQFF TGTGCCAGCAGCTTTTGGAGACTAGCGGGAGTATCGTACAATGAGCAGTTCTTC NA TRBV11-2 TRBD2 TRBJ2-1
CASSATGGAEAFF TGTGCCAGCAGCGCGACAGGGGGAGCTGAAGCTTTCTTT NA TRBV7-2 TRBD1 TRBJ1-1
CASSFRTEAFF TGTGCCAGCAGCTTTCGGACTGAAGCTTTCTTT NA TRBV5-6 NA TRBJ1-1
CASTTRGTGGYYGYTF TGTGCCAGCACTACTAGAGGGACAGGGGGCTACTATGGCTACACCTTC NA TRBV5-6 TRBD1 TRBJ1-2
CASSLGLAQDTQYF TGTGCCAGCAGCTTGGGTCTAGCTCAGGATACGCAGTATTTT NA TRBV7-2 NA TRBJ2-3
CASSYGDRGMNTEAFF TGTGCCAGCAGCTATGGGGACAGGGGCATGAACACTGAAGCTTTCTTT NA TRBV7-2 TRBD1 TRBJ1-1
CASSPIETQYF TGTGCCAGCTCACCTATTGAGACCCAGTACTTC NA TRBV18 NA TRBJ2-5
CASSPSGTGAGISNQPQHF TGTGCCAGTAGTCCCTCCGGGACAGGGGCCGGGATAAGCAATCAGCCCCAGCATTTT once TRBV19 TRBD1 TRBJ1-5
CASSPMSGGLGNQPQHF TGTGCCAGCTCACCAATGTCAGGGGGCCTTGGCAATCAGCCCCAGCATTTT NA TRBV18 TRBD1 TRBJ1-5
CASSVTGVANEKLFF TGTGCCAGCAGCGTAACCGGGGTGGCTAATGAAAAACTGTTTTTT once TRBV7-2 NA TRBJ1-4
CASSHQAGDYSYEQYF TGTGCCAGCAGCCACCAAGCGGGAGACTACTCCTACGAGCAGTACTTC NA TRBV4-2 TRBD2 TRBJ2-7
CASSLSVRNTEAFF TGTGCCAGCAGTTTATCTGTCAGGAACACTGAAGCTTTCTTT NA TRBV28 NA TRBJ1-1
CASSEWGADGNTIYF TGTGCCAGCAGCGAATGGGGAGCGGACGGAAACACCATATATTTT NA TRBV2 NA TRBJ1-3
CAWSEPGQRTEAFF TGTGCCTGGAGTGAACCGGGACAGCGAACTGAAGCTTTCTTT NA TRBV30 TRBD1 TRBJ1-1
CARSLTVAGAEDTQYF TGTGCCAGAAGCTTGACCGTAGCGGGGGCGGAAGATACGCAGTATTTT NA TRBV5-3 TRBD2 TRBJ2-3
CASTATGTYLRRQYF TGTGCCAGCACTGCGACCGGGACATACCTACGACGGCAGTACTTC once TRBV25-1 NA TRBJ2-7
CSARQGIAGELFF TGCAGCGCCAGACAGGGGATTGCCGGGGAGCTGTTTTTT once TRBV29-1 TRBD1 TRBJ2-2
CASSLGLAGTDTQYF TGCGCCAGCAGTCTCGGACTAGCGGGCACAGATACGCAGTATTTT NA TRBV4-1 TRBD2 TRBJ2-3
CASSFTGGEQYF TGTGCCAGCAGCTTTACAGGGGGCGAGCAGTACTTC NA TRBV13 TRBD1 TRBJ2-7
CASTQQGRNEKLFF TGCGCCAGCACTCAACAGGGACGGAATGAAAAACTGTTTTTT NA TRBV5-1 NA TRBJ1-4
CASSSGQGASAEAFF TGTGCCAGCAGTTCTGGACAGGGGGCAAGCGCTGAAGCTTTCTTT NA TRBV6-5 TRBD1 TRBJ1-1
CASSMRQGVPGNTIYF TGTGCCAGTAGTATGAGACAGGGCGTTCCTGGAAACACCATATATTTT NA TRBV19 TRBD1 TRBJ1-3
CASSLSLLPVDYGYTF TGCGCCAGCAGCTTGTCTCTTTTACCGGTGGACTATGGCTACACCTTC NA TRBV5-1 NA TRBJ1-2
CASSLYSSRFRGETQYF TGTGCCAGCAGCTTATATTCGTCCCGTTTCAGGGGGGAGACCCAGTACTTC NA TRBV7-3 TRBD1 TRBJ2-5
CAISESGVDGYTF TGTGCCATCAGTGAGTCCGGGGTTGATGGCTACACCTTC NA TRBV10-3 NA TRBJ1-2
CATSRGQGYSNQPQHF TGTGCCACCAGCAGGGGACAGGGGTATAGCAATCAGCCCCAGCATTTT NA TRBV15 TRBD1 TRBJ1-5
CASSVGVSSLSNTGELFF TGTGCCAGCAGCGTAGGGGTTTCTAGCCTGTCGAACACCGGGGAGCTGTTTTTT NA TRBV9 NA TRBJ2-2
CASSERLAITDTQYF TGTGCCAGCAGTGAGCGACTAGCTATAACAGATACGCAGTATTTT NA TRBV2 TRBD2 TRBJ2-3